This is a list of T cell receptor beta chains from one sample in a study of Graves' ophthalmopathy and Graves' hyperthyroidism. TCRdb reprocessed the multiplex PCR reads with MiXCR, giving one entry per CDR3 protein. Of some 350,000 distinct CDR3 sequences detected, 17% appear once; the ten largest clones hold 2% to 3%. Input material: peripheral blood. These TCRs come from an adult woman with stable Graves' hyperthyroidism. The conserved cysteine and the conserved F or W are not part of the CDR3 here.

v_call | cdr3_aa
TRBV2 | ASSPGWGTSTNQPQH
TRBV9 | ASSVSGVATEAF
TRBV20-1 | SAKRGGFETEAF
TRBV7-3 | ASSLLVARNTGELC
TRBV6-2/TRBV6-3 | ASSQPGRKITEAC
TRBV9 | ASSPSRRLADQETQY
TRBV28 | ASSFSGRGFYGYT
TRBV12-3/TRBV12-4 | ASSPGRGTEAF
TRBV5-5 | ASTLPLQGSTEAF
TRBV27 | ASSGRGLGEKLF
TRBV6-2/TRBV6-3 | ASSYEWTSLSYEQY
TRBV2 | ASSGLQGNQPQH
TRBV29-1 | SVDDAGSYEQY
TRBV9 | ASSVEGGPGYYGYT
TRBV28 | ASSPRLAGVTGELF
TRBV12-3/TRBV12-4 | ASSLEWVVAEQY
TRBV11-2 | ASSLGGTSGNTIY
TRBV12-3/TRBV12-4 | ASSHISYGLQETQY
TRBV12-3/TRBV12-4 | ASSLRERQPQH
TRBV3-1 | ASRRDSGELF
TRBV6-2/TRBV6-3 | ASSKHRGVYEQY
TRBV25-1 | ASSGMGTGHGYT
TRBV29-1 | SVEGQGSYGYT
TRBV20-1 | SARLAGGSSGANVLT
TRBV6-1 | ASSEVDYEQY
TRBV6-5 | ASTRQGNTGELF
TRBV12-3/TRBV12-4 | ASRRVLGDTQY
TRBV29-1 | SVGTASSYEQY
TRBV7-2 | ASSLQRHEQY
TRBV12-3/TRBV12-4 | ASSPIGLTGELF
TRBV6-1 | ASHPKSKGANQPQH
TRBV6-1 | ASSERYRTQPQH
TRBV7-2 | ASSLAGARGTGELF
TRBV24-1 | ATSDITGNYGYT
TRBV27 | ASSLSAGDDNQPQH
TRBV12-3/TRBV12-4 | ASSFRDRGPEAF
TRBV6-2/TRBV6-3 | ASSSWTQY
TRBV6-2/TRBV6-3 | ASSYGGGANQPQH
TRBV12-3/TRBV12-4 | ATTRVNYGYT
TRBV5-1 | ASRPDRGYGYT
TRBV30 | AWNRVAKNIQY
TRBV20-1 | SAKSTSTNTEAF
TRBV5-5 | ASSLEDRVVGTEAF
TRBV6-2/TRBV6-3 | ASSYQAAYGYT
TRBV6-5 | ASSYSGQRLAKNIKY
TRBV7-2 | ASSRTSGRPMGETQY
TRBV6-5 | ASSYSQRETQY
TRBV30 | AWSVSLGGLNTGELF
TRBV7-9 | ASSPRTRPYEQY
TRBV4-1 | ASSQDLGAYEQY
TRBV12-3/TRBV12-4 | ASSLAGWGVQETQY
TRBV6-2/TRBV6-3 | ASVGRFYEQY
TRBV6-1 | ASSDWDPIETQY
TRBV28 | ASSIGTRSINEQF